This TCR beta chain is drawn from a study of human T cells and chemical hapten exposure. The wider study: Patch tests delivered 0.01% DPC to the upper back and were evaluated at 6 days. Overall study findings and caveats: Those TCRs sitting above 1 in 1000 frequency stayed the same with DPC sensitization.

The time point denotes: pre-sensitization, week 0. The treatment was: therapeutic diphenylcyclopropenone sensitization with weekly scalp DPC. TCRdb recomputed calls from the RACE reads with MiXCR, one row per CDR3 protein. Found here are fewer than 350,000 distinct CDR3 sequences, roughly 8% of them singletons; the top ten hold 1.2%. In germline, CDR1 is MNHEY, CDR2 SVGAGI. The CDR3 has 16 residues. The V gene lost 6 bases and the J gene lost 1 base, with 16 bases spanning the gap. This clonotype was seen only a few times. Its specificity is unknown. The source was whole blood, collected in connection with sensitization to the hapten diphenylcyclopropenone (DPC). This clonotype originated in a man aged 18 to 29 with alopecia areata. Some clones in this sample may be carry-over from other donors' samples. The chain uses TRBV6-5 and TRBJ1-3; no definite D call. The DNA for the CDR3 is TGTGCCAGCAGCGCACAAGTTTGGATTTCTGGAAACACCATATATTTT. Its translation is CASSAQVWISGNTIYF.